A single T cell receptor beta chain is shown here with its context. In terms of age and location, participants ranged from roughly 18 to 90 years and lived in about two dozen US areas. J lost 0 bases, V lost 4 bases, and 4 bases had no gene match. Germline V gene lookup returns CDR1 MNHNS and CDR2 SASEGT. CDR3 length equals 18 residues. This entry belongs to a study of blood T cell repertoires in COVID-19. Data came from immunoSEQ multiplex PCR; TCRdb stores just in-frame clones and leaves some out. The table includes roughly 520,000 clones, 70% to 90% detected once. The TCR originated in a middle-aged woman who had recovered from COVID-19. The chain carries TRBV6-1 and TRBJ2-6; 12 bases fit TRBD2. Sequenced material: PBMCs or T cells enriched from blood (not recorded which). The CDR3 DNA reads as TGTGCCAGCAGTGGGGGACTAGCGGGCTCCTCTGGGGCCAACGTCCTGACTTTC. Its protein product is CASSGGLAGSSGANVLTF.